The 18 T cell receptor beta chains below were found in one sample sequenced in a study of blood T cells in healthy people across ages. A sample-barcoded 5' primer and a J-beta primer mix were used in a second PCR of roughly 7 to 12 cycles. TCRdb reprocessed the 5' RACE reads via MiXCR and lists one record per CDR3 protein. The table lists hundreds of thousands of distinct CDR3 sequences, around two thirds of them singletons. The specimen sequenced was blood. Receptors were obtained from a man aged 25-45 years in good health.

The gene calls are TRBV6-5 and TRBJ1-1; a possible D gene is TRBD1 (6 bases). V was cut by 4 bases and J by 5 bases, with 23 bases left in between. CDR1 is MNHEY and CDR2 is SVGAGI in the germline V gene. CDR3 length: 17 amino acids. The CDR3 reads CASSSTAGRRGGTEAFF. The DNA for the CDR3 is TGTGCCAGCAGTTCCACCGCGGGGCGCAGGGGTGGTACTGAAGCTTTCTTT.

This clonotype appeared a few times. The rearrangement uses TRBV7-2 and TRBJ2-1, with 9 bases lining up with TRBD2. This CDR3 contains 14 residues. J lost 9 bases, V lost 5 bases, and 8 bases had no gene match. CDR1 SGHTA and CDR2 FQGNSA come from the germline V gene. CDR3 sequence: CASSPQRGVSEQFF. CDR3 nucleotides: TGTGCCAGCAGCCCCCAGCGGGGGGTGAGTGAGCAGTTCTTC.

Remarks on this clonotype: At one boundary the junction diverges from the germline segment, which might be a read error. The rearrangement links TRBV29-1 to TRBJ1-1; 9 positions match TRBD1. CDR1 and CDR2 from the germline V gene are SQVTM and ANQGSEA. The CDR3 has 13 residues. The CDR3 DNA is TGCAGCGTGGATTCATACAGGGGGCCTGAGGCTTTCTTT. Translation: CSVDSYRGPEAFF.

The CDR3 loop reads CASSYSRDPGTGELFF. CDR3 nucleotides: TGTGCCAGCAGTTACTCCCGAGACCCGGGGACCGGGGAGCTGTTTTTT. The rearrangement joins TRBV6-6 to TRBJ2-2, with D possibly matching TRBD2 (5 bases). Germline-derived CDR1 and CDR2 are MNHNY and SVGAGI (reference sequence). V dropped 0 bases and J dropped 5 bases, with 13 bases sitting between them. This CDR3 is 16 amino acids long.

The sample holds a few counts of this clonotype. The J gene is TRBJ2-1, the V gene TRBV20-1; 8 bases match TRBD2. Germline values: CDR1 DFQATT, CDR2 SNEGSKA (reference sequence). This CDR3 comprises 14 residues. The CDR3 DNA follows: TGCAGCGGGAGAGACGGGGGGGCAGGCTATGAGCAGTTCTTC. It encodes CSGRDGGAGYEQFF.

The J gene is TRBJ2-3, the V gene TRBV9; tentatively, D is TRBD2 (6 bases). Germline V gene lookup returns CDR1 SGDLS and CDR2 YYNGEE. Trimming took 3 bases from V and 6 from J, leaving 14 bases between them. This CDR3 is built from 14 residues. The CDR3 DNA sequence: TGTGCCAGCAGCGCTAACTCGGGGGTGGATACGCAGTATTTT. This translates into CASSANSGVDTQYF.

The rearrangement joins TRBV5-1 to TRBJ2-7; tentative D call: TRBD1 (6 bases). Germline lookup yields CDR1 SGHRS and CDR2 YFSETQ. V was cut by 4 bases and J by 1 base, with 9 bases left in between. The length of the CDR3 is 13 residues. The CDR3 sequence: CASSTGTSYEQYF. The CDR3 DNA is TGCGCCAGCAGCACAGGGACGTCCTACGAGCAGTACTTC.

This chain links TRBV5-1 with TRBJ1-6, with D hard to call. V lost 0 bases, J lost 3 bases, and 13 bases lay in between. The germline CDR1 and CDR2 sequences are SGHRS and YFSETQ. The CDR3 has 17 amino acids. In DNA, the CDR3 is TGCGCCAGCAGCTTGGTTATAGCGACGCTCTATAATTCACCCCTCCACTTT. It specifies CASSLVIATLYNSPLHF.

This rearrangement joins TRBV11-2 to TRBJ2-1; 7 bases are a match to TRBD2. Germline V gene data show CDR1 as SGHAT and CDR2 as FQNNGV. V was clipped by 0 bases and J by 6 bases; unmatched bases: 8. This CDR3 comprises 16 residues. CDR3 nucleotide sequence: TGTGCCAGCAGCTTAGAAGCGGGGTTATTAGGCAATGAGCAGTTCTTC. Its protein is CASSLEAGLLGNEQFF. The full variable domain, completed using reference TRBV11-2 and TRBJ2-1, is EAGVAQSPRYKIIEKRQSVAFWCNPISGHATLYWYQQILGQGPKLLIQFQNNGVVDDSQLPKDRFSAERLKGVDSTLKIQPAKLEDSAVYLCASSLEAGLLGNEQFFGPGTRLTVL.

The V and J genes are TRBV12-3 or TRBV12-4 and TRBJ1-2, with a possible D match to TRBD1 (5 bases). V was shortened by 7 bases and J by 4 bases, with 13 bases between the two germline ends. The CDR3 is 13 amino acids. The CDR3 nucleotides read TGTGCCAGCATCCTGGGGGGGGGCTATGGCTACACCTTC. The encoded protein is CASILGGGYGYTF.

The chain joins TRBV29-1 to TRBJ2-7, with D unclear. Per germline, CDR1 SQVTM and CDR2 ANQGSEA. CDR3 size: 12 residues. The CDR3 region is CGARTDAYEQYF. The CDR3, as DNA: TGCGGCGCCCGGACGGACGCCTACGAGCAGTACTTC.

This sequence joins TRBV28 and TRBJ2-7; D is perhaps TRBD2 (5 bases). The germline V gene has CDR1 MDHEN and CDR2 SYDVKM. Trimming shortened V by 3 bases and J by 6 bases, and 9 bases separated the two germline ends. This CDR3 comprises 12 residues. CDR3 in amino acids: CASSFGVGEQYF. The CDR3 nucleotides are TGTGCCAGCAGTTTCGGGGTAGGCGAGCAGTACTTC.

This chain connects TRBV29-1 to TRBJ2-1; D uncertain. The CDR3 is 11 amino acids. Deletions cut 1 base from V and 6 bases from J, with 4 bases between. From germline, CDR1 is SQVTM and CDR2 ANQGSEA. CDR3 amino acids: CSVEVVNEQFF. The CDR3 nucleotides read TGCAGCGTTGAAGTCGTCAATGAGCAGTTCTTC.

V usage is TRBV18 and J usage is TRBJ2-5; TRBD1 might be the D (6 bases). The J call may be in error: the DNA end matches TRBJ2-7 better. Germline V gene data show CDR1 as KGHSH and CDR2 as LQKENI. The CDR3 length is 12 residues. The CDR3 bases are TGTGCCAGCTCACCACGGGGGCCCGAGCAGTACTTC. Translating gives CASSPRGPEQYF.

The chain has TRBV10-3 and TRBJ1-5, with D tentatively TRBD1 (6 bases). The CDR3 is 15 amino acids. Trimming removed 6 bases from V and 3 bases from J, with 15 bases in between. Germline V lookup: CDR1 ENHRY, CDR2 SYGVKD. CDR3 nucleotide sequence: TGTGCCATCAGCGGGGGCGAAAGGAACAATCAGCCCCAGCATTTT. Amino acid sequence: CAISGGERNNQPQHF.

The CDR3 DNA sequence: TGTGCCAGCAGTTTAGAGCCGGGACAGGGCTTCACTTTCTTT. Its translation is CASSLEPGQGFTFF. The chain employs TRBV28 and TRBJ1-1, with TRBD1 matching over 9 bases. Germline trimming cut 2 bases from V and 12 bases from J; bases unmatched to any gene: 10. This CDR3 contains 14 residues. Germline lookup yields CDR1 MDHEN and CDR2 SYDVKM.

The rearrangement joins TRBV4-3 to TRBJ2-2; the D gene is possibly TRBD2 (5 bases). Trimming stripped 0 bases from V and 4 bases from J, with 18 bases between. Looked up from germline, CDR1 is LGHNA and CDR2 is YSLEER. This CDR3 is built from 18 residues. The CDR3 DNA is TGCGCCAGCAGCCAAGACGCTCTCACGGGAACCCTCACCGGGGAGCTGTTTTTT. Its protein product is CASSQDALTGTLTGELFF.

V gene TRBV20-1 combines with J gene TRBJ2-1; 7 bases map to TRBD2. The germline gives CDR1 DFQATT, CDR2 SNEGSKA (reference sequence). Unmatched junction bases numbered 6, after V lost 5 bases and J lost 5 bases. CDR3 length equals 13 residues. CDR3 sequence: CSAFRDYNNEQFF. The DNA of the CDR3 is TGCAGTGCTTTCCGGGACTATAACAATGAGCAGTTCTTC.